This TCR beta chain was profiled in a study of shared clonotypes between healthy human individuals. There were no recent acute infections or vaccinations among the donors, who were healthy HIV-negative adults. The test was conducted at deep level. The authors distributed each subset's genomic DNA evenly over several immunoSEQ plates. The repertoire was sequenced with immunoSEQ multiplex PCR; TCRdb's copy has only in-frame clones and lacks some. The table has 500,000 to 650,000 clones, roughly 72% seen once. CDR1 MNHEY and CDR2 SMNVEV come from the germline V gene (reference sequence). Deletions cut 5 bases from V and 2 bases from J, with 5 bases between. The CDR3 has 12 residues.

This rearrangement joins TRBV27 to TRBJ2-3, with D uncertain. The sequenced sample was PBMCs. The TCR comes from a woman between 40 and 55 years old in good health. Some clones in this sample may be carry-over from other donors' samples. CDR3 DNA: TGTGCCAGCAGTGGGCACACAGATACGCAGTATTTT. This gives the protein CASSGHTDTQYF.